This T cell receptor (beta chain) was retrieved from a study of cytomegalovirus exposure and HLA in healthy donors. 13 Jbeta primers and 60 Vbeta primers were used for the PCR. Measured with immunoSEQ multiplex PCR; TCRdb has only the in-frame clones, and not every one. The sample has about 170,000 clones, roughly 80% seen once. Per germline, CDR1 MDHEN and CDR2 SYDVKM. Trimming left V 7 bases short and J 4 bases short, with 5 bases between. The CDR3 totals 11 residues. Broader study findings: Accurate predictions that matched the HLA-A and HLA-B alleles of most subjects were reportedly made from TCR beta sequences. A few V segments could not be told apart, such as TRBV6-2 and TRBV6-3, and were left out. Most observed TCR sequences were rare, whereas some public TCRs were detected in many donors.

To note about this clone: The antigen is undetermined.

The sequence was collected from a woman younger than 35 in good health and CMV-seronegative. The rearrangement uses TRBV28 and TRBJ2-1; D gene unclear. Sample: PBMCs. DNA for the CDR3: TGTGCCAGCACCATTTACAATGAGCAGTTCTTC. Its translation: CASTIYNEQFF.